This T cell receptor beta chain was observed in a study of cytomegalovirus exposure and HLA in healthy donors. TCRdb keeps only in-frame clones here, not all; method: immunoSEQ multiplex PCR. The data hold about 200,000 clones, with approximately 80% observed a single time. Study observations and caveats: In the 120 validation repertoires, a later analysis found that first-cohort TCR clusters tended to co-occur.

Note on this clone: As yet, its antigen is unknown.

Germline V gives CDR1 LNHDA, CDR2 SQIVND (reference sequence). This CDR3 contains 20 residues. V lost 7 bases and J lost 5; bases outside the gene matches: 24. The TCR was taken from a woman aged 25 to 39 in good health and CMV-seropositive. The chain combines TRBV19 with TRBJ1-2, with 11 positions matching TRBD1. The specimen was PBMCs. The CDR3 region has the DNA TGTGCCAGTACCCTAGGGATAGGGACAGGGGGTTTTTTTACTGAATATGGCTACACCTTC. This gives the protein CASTLGIGTGGFFTEYGYTF.